This T cell receptor (beta chain) was sequenced during a study of cytomegalovirus exposure and HLA in healthy donors. General observations from the study: The authors enumerated some 160 TCR beta chains as linked to cytomegalovirus.

In regard to this clone: Its target is not known.

This CDR3 has 16 amino acids. CDR1 is MGHRA, CDR2 YSYEKL, per germline. The germline V and J ends were trimmed by 1 base and 2 bases, with 15 bases remaining between them. Method: immunoSEQ multiplex PCR; TCRdb's copy keeps in-frame clones and lacks some. The data hold 110,000 or so clones, with approximately 94% observed a single time. The donors were part of the validation cohort of 120 subjects. That cohort was separate from the first cohort, which comprised 500 to 700 subjects. The sequenced sample consisted of PBMCs. The chain recombines TRBV4-1 with TRBJ2-7; D perhaps matches TRBD2 (6 bases). This receptor was obtained from a woman younger than 35 in good health and CMV-seronegative. This CDR3 reads CASSQGDGGLAYEQYF. The CDR3 DNA follows: TGCGCCAGCAGCCAAGGGGACGGGGGACTTGCCTACGAGCAGTACTTC.